The clone carrying this T cell receptor (beta chain) was detected a few times. Its antigen is unknown. The trim removed 8 bases at V and 4 bases at J, leaving 10 bases unmatched. Germline lookup yields CDR1 GTSNPN and CDR2 SVGIG (reference sequence). This CDR3 is built from 13 residues. This specimen belongs to a study of Graves' ophthalmopathy and Graves' hyperthyroidism. Study-level results: Most thyroid clonotypes expanded beyond 0.001 frequency were also found in blood. From stable hyperthyroidism, ophthalmopathy was separated by a 13-signature model with 85% to 90% sensitivity and around 80% specificity.

Stable hyperthyroid donors showed no ophthalmopathy during 18 months follow-up. The hyperthyroidism patients had a new diagnosis of under 2 months' duration and were aged 18 to 65. TCR beta CDR3 regions were amplified from RNA transcripts. Amplification began with first-round RT-PCR using HTBI primers, then second-round multiplex PCR was performed. One entry per CDR3 protein, called by TCRdb with MiXCR from the multiplex PCR reads. The sample comprises about 620,000 distinct CDR3 sequences, approximately 22% of which are singletons, and more than 5.5% rests with the top ten. Sequencing input: peripheral blood. The sequence was collected from a woman between 18 and 30 years old with stable Graves' hyperthyroidism. Some clones in this sample may be carry-over from other donors' samples. The gene calls are TRBV30 and TRBJ1-2, with 7 nucleotides matching TRBD1. CDR3 sequence: CAGSRQGPYGYTF. CDR3 in DNA: TGTGCCGGCTCCCGACAGGGTCCCTATGGCTACACCTTC.